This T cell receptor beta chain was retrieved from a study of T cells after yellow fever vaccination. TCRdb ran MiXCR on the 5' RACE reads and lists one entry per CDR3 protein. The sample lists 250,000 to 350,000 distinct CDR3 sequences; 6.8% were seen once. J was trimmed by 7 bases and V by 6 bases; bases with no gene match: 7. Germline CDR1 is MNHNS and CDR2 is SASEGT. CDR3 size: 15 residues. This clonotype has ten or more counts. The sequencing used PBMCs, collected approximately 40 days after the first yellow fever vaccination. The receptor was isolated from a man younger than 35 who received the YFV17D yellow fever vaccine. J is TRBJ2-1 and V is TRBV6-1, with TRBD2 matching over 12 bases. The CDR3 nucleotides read TGTGCCAGCAGCCGGCTAGCGGGGGGGCGTAATGAGCAGTTCTTC. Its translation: CASSRLAGGRNEQFF.